This T cell receptor (beta chain) was identified in a study of identical twins. TCRdb re-called the 5' RACE reads with MiXCR, one entry per CDR3 protein. The sample records about 530,000 distinct CDR3 sequences, around 15% being singletons. This clonotype was seen ten or more times. From germline, CDR1 is SGHVS and CDR2 FQNEAQ. Trimming took off 5 bases at V and 7 bases at J, with 18 bases between the two ends. This CDR3 has 16 residues. These data were likewise used in another study, on yellow fever vaccine responses in identical twins.

The chain is built from TRBV7-8 and TRBJ1-6; D is unresolved. The source is a young woman in good health. The sequencing sample was made of CD4+ T cells sorted from blood. The CDR3 loop reads CASSLRAEKTNSPLHF. The CDR3 region has the DNA TGTGCCAGCAGCCTCCGGGCCGAGAAGACCAATTCACCCCTCCACTTT. The full variable domain, rest sourced from reference TRBV7-8 and TRBJ1-6, is GAGVSQSPRYKVAKRGQDVALRCDPISGHVSLFWYQQALGQGPEFLTYFQNEAQLDKSGLPSDRFFAERPEGSVSTLKIQRTQQEDSAVYLCASSLRAEKTNSPLHFGNGTRLTVT.